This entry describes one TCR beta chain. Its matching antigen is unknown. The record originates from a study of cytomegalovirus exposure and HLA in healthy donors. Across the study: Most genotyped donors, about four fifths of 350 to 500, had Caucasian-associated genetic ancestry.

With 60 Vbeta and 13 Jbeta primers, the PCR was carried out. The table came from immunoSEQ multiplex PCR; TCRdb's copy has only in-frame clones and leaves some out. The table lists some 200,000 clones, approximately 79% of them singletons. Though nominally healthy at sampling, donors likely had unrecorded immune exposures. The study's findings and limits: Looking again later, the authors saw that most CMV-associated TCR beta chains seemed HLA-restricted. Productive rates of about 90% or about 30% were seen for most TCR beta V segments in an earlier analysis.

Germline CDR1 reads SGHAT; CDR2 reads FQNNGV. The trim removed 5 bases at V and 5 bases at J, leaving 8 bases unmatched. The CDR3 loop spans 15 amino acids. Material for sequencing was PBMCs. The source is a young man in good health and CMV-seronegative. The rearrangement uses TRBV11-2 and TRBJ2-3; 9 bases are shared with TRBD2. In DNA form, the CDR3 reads TGTGCCAGCAGCGACACTAGCGGGCCCGGAGATACGCAGTATTTT. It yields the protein CASSDTSGPGDTQYF.